This entry features one T cell receptor beta chain sequence. The antigen is unknown. CDR1 and CDR2 (germline): ENHRY, SYGVKD. The V end lost 3 bases, the J end lost 0 bases, and 19 bases lay between the germline ends. This CDR3 region has 18 residues. The sample is drawn from a study of high-grade serous ovarian cancer treatment subgroups. Study at large: On average, just over 14,000 reads and 6,000 to 7,500 unique TCR beta rearrangements were obtained per sample. Study-level results: CDR1 and CDR2 were left unanalyzed; analyses focused on CDR3. Repertoire similarity ranged roughly 0.1 to 0.79 between tumors of one patient.

Data came from immunoSEQ multiplex PCR; TCRdb stores just in-frame clones and leaves some out. The profile shows about 4,000 clones, 55% to 75% of them singletons. Tumor tissue was taken before any definitive surgery or chemotherapy was given. The J gene is TRBJ2-3, the V gene TRBV10-3; D is possibly TRBD1 (5 bases). This receptor was identified in a human donor with high-grade serous ovarian cancer. The specimen was tumor tissue. In DNA form, the CDR3 reads TGTGCCATCAGTGACTTCTCTTTAGGGGCCCGTAGCACAGATACGCAGTATTTT. Translation gives CAISDFSLGARSTDTQYF.